This T cell receptor beta chain stems from a study of cytomegalovirus exposure and HLA in healthy donors. Deletions cut 5 bases from V and 5 bases from J, with 18 bases between. CDR1 MDHEN and CDR2 SYDVKM come from the germline V gene. The CDR3 totals 15 residues. It was with 60 Vbeta and 13 Jbeta primers that the PCR ran. Clones were sequenced by immunoSEQ multiplex PCR, and TCRdb holds only the in-frame ones, with some missing. The sample has 100,000 to 150,000 clones, around 80% seen once; the top ten hold 1.2%. The sequenced sample consisted of PBMCs. The V and J genes are TRBV28 and TRBJ1-2, with D possibly being TRBD1 (5 bases). This receptor was identified in a female donor in good health and CMV-seronegative. The CDR3 coding sequence is TGTGCCAGCAGTCCGGGGGGGACGGGGGGTTATGGCTACACCTTC. Translation: CASSPGGTGGYGYTF.